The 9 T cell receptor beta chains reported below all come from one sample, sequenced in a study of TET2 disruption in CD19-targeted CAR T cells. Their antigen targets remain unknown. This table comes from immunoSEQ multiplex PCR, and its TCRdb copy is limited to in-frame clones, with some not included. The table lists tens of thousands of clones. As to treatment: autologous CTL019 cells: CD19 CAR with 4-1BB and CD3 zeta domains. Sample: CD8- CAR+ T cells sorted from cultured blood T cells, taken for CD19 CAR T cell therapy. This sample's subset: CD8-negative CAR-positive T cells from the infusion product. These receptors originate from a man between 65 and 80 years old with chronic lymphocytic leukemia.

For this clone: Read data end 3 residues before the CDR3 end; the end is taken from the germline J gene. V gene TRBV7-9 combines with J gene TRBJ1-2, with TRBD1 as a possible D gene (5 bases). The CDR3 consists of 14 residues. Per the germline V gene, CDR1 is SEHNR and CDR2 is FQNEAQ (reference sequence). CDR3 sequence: CASKIDSDTYDYTF. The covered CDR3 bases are TGTGCCAGCAAGATCGACAGCGATACCTACGAC.

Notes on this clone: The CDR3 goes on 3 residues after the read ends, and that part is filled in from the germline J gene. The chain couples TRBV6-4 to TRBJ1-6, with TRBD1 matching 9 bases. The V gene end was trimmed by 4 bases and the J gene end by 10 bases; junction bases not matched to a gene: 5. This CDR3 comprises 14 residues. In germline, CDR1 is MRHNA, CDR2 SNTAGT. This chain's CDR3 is CASSGTGDSSPLHF. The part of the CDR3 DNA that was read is TGTGCCAGCAGTGGGACAGGGGATAGCTCACCC.

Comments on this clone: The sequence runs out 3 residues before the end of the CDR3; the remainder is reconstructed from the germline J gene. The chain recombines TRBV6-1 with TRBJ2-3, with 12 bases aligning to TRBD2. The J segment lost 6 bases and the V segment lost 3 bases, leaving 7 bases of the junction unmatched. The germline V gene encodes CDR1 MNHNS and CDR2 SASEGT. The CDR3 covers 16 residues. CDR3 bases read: TGTGCCAGCAGTGAGACGCTAGCGGGGGGGTCGGATACG. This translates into CASSETLAGGSDT. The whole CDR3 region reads CASSETLAGGSDTQYF.

This CDR3 reads CASSLATSGGRDTAFF. The sequenced part of the CDR3 DNA is TGTGCCAGCAGCTTAGCGACTAGCGGGGGGCGTGATACG. V usage is TRBV7-6 and J usage is TRBJ1-1; D perhaps matches TRBD1 (6 bases). The read gets to within 3 residues of the CDR3 end, and the germline J gene fills in the rest. This CDR3 comprises 16 residues. The germline gives CDR1 SGHVS, CDR2 FNYEAQ.

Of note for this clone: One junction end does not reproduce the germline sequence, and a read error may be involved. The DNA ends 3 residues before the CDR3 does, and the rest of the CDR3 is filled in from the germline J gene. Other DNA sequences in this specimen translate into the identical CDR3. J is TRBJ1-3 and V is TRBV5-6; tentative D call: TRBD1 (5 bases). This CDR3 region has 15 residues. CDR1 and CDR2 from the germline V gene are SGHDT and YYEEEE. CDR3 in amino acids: CASSFQGDSGNTIYF. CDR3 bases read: TGTGCCAGCAGCTTTCAGGGAGATTCTGGAAACACT.

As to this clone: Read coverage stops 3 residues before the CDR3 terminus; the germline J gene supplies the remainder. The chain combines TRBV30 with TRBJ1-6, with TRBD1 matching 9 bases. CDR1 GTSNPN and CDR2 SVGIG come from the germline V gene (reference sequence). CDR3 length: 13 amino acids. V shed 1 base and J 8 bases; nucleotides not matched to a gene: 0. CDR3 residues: CAWSGQGDSPLHF. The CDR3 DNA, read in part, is TGTGCCTGGAGTGGACAGGGGGATTCACCC.

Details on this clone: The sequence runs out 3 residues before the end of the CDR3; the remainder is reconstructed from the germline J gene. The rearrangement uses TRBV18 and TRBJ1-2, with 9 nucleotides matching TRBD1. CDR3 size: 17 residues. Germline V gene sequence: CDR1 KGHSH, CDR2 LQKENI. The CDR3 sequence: CASSPGAGQGTSYDYTF. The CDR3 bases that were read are TGTGCCAGCTCACCAGGGGCGGGACAGGGAACCTCCTACGAC.

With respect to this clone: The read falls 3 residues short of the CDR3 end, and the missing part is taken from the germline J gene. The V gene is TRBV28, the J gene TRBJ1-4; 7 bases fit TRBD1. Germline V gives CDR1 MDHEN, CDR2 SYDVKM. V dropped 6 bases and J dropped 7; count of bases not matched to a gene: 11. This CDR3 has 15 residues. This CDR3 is CASSTRGRGSEKLFF. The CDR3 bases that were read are TGTGCCAGCAGCACCCGGGGCAGGGGGAGTGAAAAA.

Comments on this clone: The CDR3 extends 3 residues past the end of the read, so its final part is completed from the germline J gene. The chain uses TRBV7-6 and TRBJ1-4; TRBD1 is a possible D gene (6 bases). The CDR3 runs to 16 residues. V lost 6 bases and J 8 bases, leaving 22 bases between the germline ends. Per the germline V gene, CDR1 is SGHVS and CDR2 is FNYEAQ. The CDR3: CASRPGGGALGEKLFF. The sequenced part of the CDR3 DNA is TGTGCCAGCAGGCCCGGAGGGGGGGCGCTTGGCGAAAAA.